The rows below give T cell receptor beta chains drawn from one sample of a study of blood T cell repertoires in COVID-19. Clones were read by immunoSEQ multiplex PCR, and TCRdb kept only the in-frame ones, dropping some. Of over 75,000 clones in the sample, under 95% were seen once. Sequenced material: peripheral blood. Receptors were obtained from a human donor with active COVID-19. The donor label of this sample is uncertain. CDR3s include the opening cysteine and the closing phenylalanine or tryptophan. Each record gives: D gene, J gene, V gene, CDR3 DNA, CDR3 protein. The D gene is left open where the match is weak.

>TRBD2|TRBJ2-1|TRBV7-2
TGTGCCAGCAGCCACCCCTGGACTAGCGGGGGGGCTAACAATGAGCAGTTCTTC
CASSHPWTSGGANNEQFF
>TRBD1|TRBJ2-1|TRBV25-1
TGTGCCAGCAGAACAGGGGGACAAGGGCACAATGAGCAGTTCTTC
CASRTGGQGHNEQFF
>-|TRBJ1-1|TRBV3-1/TRBV3-2
TGTGCCAGCAGCGGGGGGGCGGGCACTGAAGCTTTCTTT
CASSGGAGTEAFF
>-|TRBJ1-1|TRBV24-1
TGTGCCACCAGTGACCTATCGTCTCCCTGGAGAACTGAAGCTTTCTTT
CATSDLSSPWRTEAFF
>-|TRBJ1-5|TRBV3-1/TRBV3-2
TGTGCCAGCAGCCAAGACCTAGACTCAGGCAATCAGCCCCAGCATTTT
CASSQDLDSGNQPQHF
>-|TRBJ2-7|TRBV18
TGTGCCAGCTCACCTGAAACACACGGCAGGGGCAAGGGCGAGCAGTACTTC
CASSPETHGRGKGEQYF
>-|TRBJ2-7|TRBV7-3
TGTGCCAGCTCGAAGGGGTATACGACCCCCTACGAGCAGTACTTC
CASSKGYTTPYEQYF
>-|TRBJ1-2|TRBV7-8
TGTGCCAGCAGCTTAGCGCTGGCAGAGTCTGGTACACTTGTCCCGGGGGGCTACACCTTC
CASSLALAESGTLVPGGYTF
>TRBD1|TRBJ1-1|TRBV5-1
TGCGCCAGCAGCCGGGACAGGGTGGGCACTGAAGCTTTCTTT
CASSRDRVGTEAFF
>-|TRBJ2-1|TRBV5-6
TGTGCCAGCAGCTTGGCCCGGGAGATACACAATGAGCAGTTCTTC
CASSLAREIHNEQFF
>-|TRBJ2-1|TRBV5-5
TGTGCCAGCAGCTTGGGCGGGGCCGGCATCTTC
CASSLGGAGIF
>-|TRBJ2-1|TRBV11-2
TGTGCCAGCAGCTCAGCCTTCGAGGGTCCAAGCTCCTACAATGAGCAGTTCTTC
CASSSAFEGPSSYNEQFF
>TRBD2|TRBJ2-5|TRBV7-8
TGTGCCAGCAGCTTAGGACAGGCTAGCGGGGGGGAGACCCAGTACTTC
CASSLGQASGGETQYF
>TRBD1|TRBJ2-1|TRBV3-1/TRBV3-2
TGTGCCAGCAGTCCCATAGAGGGGACAGGGAAGAGTGATGAGCAGTTCTTC
CASSPIEGTGKSDEQFF
>TRBD1|TRBJ1-2|TRBV19
TGTGCCAGTAGTCCAGACAGGGGGTCAACGTATGGCTACACCTTC
CASSPDRGSTYGYTF
>TRBD1|TRBJ2-7|TRBV6-5
TGTGCCAGCAGTAACTCCGGGACAGGGTGGATCGGGCAGTACTTC
CASSNSGTGWIGQYF
>-|TRBJ1-2|TRBV13
TGTGCCAGCAGCTTAAACAGGGCGTACGACTATGGCTACACCTTC
CASSLNRAYDYGYTF
>TRBD1|TRBJ2-7|TRBV3-1/TRBV3-2
TGTGCCAGCAGCCAAGCTAAGATTTACGGACAGGGTCTCTACGAGCAGTACTTC
CASSQAKIYGQGLYEQYF
>-|TRBJ1-3|TRBV3-1/TRBV3-2
TGTGCCAGCAGCCAAGATTCCCACTCTGGAAACACCATATATTTT
CASSQDSHSGNTIYF
>TRBD1|TRBJ2-7|TRBV18
TGTGCCAGCTCTCCCCTGGACGAAGGGGGCGACTACGAGCAGTACTTC
CASSPLDEGGDYEQYF
>TRBD1|TRBJ1-2|TRBV10-3
TGTGCCATCAGTTCCGGGACAGGGGATGGAAACTATGGCTACACCTTC
CAISSGTGDGNYGYTF
>-|TRBJ1-1|TRBV19
TGTGCCAGCACCTCAGGGGTGAACACTGAAGCTTTCTTT
CASTSGVNTEAFF
>-|TRBJ1-5|TRBV15
TGTGCCACCAGCAGAGACGGGTTCCGGGATCAGCCCCAGCATTTT
CATSRDGFRDQPQHF
>-|TRBJ1-1|TRBV3-1/TRBV3-2
TGTGCCAGCAGCCAGCTCAGTAAGAACACTGAAGCTTTCTTT
CASSQLSKNTEAFF
>-|TRBJ1-5|TRBV7-8
TGTGCCAGCAGCCCCCCCTTAAGGGAGGGCAATCAGCCCCAGCATTTT
CASSPPLREGNQPQHF
>TRBD1|TRBJ1-5|TRBV19
TGTGCCAGCCGCGGACAGGGTAAGAATCAGCCCCAGCATTTT
CASRGQGKNQPQHF
>TRBD1|TRBJ1-1|TRBV19
TGTGCCAGTAGTATTTGGGACAGCACCCTGATGAACACTGAAGCTTTCTTT
CASSIWDSTLMNTEAFF